Following are 14 T cell receptor beta chains from one sample sequenced in a study of early T cells in non-severe SARS-CoV-2 infection. TCRdb re-analysed the 5' RACE reads in MiXCR, keeping a single row per CDR3 protein. The sample records more than 45,000 distinct CDR3 sequences, 6.2% being singletons. This specimen was whole blood, taken at baseline. These receptors came from an adult who was a healthcare worker with PCR-confirmed SARS-CoV-2 infection or an uninfected control (not recorded which).

This chain links TRBV3-1 with TRBJ2-1, with TRBD2 identical over 10 bases. Germline assignment: CDR1 LGHDT and CDR2 YNNKEL (reference sequence). J was trimmed by 7 bases and V by 1 base; bases with no gene match: 10. The CDR3 runs to 17 residues. CDR3 nucleotide sequence: TGTGCCAGCAGCCAAGTAAACATGGGACTAGCGCTTAATGAGCAGTTCTTC. It is translated as CASSQVNMGLALNEQFF.

This clonotype was detected many times. The chain has TRBV7-2 and TRBJ1-1; D not certain. There are 15 residues in the CDR3. V shed 0 bases and J shed 1 base, with 9 bases lying between them. Germline-derived CDR1 and CDR2 are SGHTA and FQGNSA. CDR3: CASSLARGPNTEAFF. In DNA form, the CDR3 reads TGTGCCAGCAGCTTAGCGAGAGGACCGAACACTGAAGCTTTCTTT.

This clonotype has ten or more counts. The chain recombines TRBV10-3 with TRBJ1-1; D unresolved. V was cut by 5 bases and J by 4 bases, with 11 bases left in between. The CDR3 totals 13 residues. Germline CDR1 reads ENHRY; CDR2 reads SYGVKD. The CDR3 is CAISLLMGTEAFF. The CDR3 DNA is TGTGCCATCAGTCTGCTAATGGGCACTGAAGCTTTCTTT.

The chain couples TRBV2 to TRBJ2-7; TRBD1 aligns across 7 bases. The CDR3 sequence is 15 residues long. V lost 0 bases to trimming and J lost 4 bases; unmatched junction nucleotides: 6. Germline V gene sequence: CDR1 SNHLY, CDR2 FYNNEI. This CDR3 is CASSEARGLIYEQYF. CDR3 sequence (DNA): TGTGCCAGCAGTGAAGCGAGGGGGCTTATTTACGAGCAGTACTTC.

This clonotype was seen ten or more times. In DNA, the CDR3 is TGTGCCAGCAGCTTTCAGGGGACCCTCGGGGAGACCCAGTACTTC. Its protein product is CASSFQGTLGETQYF. V gene TRBV7-7 combines with J gene TRBJ2-5; weak D call: TRBD1 (6 bases). The CDR3 runs to 15 residues. V was shortened by 3 bases and J by 5 bases, with 16 bases between the two germline ends. Germline V gives CDR1 SSHAT, CDR2 FNYEAQ (reference sequence).

This clonotype was recorded many times. The V call is TRBV27, the J call TRBJ2-7, with 8 bases aligning to TRBD2. The germline gives CDR1 MNHEY, CDR2 SMNVEV (reference sequence). The length of the CDR3 is 14 residues. J was trimmed by 3 bases and V by 6 bases; bases with no gene match: 7. Here the CDR3 DNA reads TGTGCCAGCAGAATTAGCGGGGCGAACTACGAGCAGTACTTC. Translated: CASRISGANYEQYF.

This clonotype was observed a few times. The chain joins TRBV5-4 to TRBJ2-2; a weak D match, TRBD2 (5 bases). The germline CDR1 and CDR2 sequences are SGHNT and YYREEE (reference sequence). The CDR3 consists of 14 residues. Deletions cut 0 bases from V and 13 bases from J, with 16 bases between. Here the CDR3 DNA reads TGTGCCAGCAGCTTGGCCCCTCAGGTCGAGGGGCTGTTTTTT. It is translated as CASSLAPQVEGLFF.

The chain carries TRBV7-9 and TRBJ2-1, with D perhaps TRBD1 or TRBD2 (5 bases each). The CDR3 totals 14 residues. The V and J ends lost 1 base and 7 bases respectively, with 11 bases between them. Germline assignment: CDR1 SEHNR and CDR2 FQNEAQ (reference sequence). The CDR3 protein is CASSLGSGANEQFF. The CDR3 nucleotides read TGTGCCAGCAGCTTAGGGTCCGGGGCAAATGAGCAGTTCTTC.

This clonotype was counted only a few times. The V call is TRBV5-1, the J call TRBJ2-7; D is unresolved. Germline V CDR1 and CDR2: SGHRS, YFSETQ. This CDR3 region has 13 residues. With 0 bases removed from V and 5 bases from J, the gap between germline ends came to 9 bases. CDR3 region: CASSLVLVHEQYF. DNA of the CDR3: TGCGCCAGCAGCTTGGTTCTAGTTCACGAGCAGTACTTC.

The sample holds many counts of this clonotype. This sequence joins TRBV6-2 or TRBV6-3 and TRBJ2-1; 8 bases are shared with TRBD2. Germline CDR1 and CDR2: MNHEY and SVGEGT. CDR3 size: 14 residues. V lost 0 bases to trimming and J lost 13 bases; unmatched junction nucleotides: 8. Here the CDR3 DNA reads TGTGCCAGCAGTTACTCGAGTAGCGGGGCAGATCAGTTCTTC. It translates to CASSYSSSGADQFF.

The rearrangement joins TRBV29-1 to TRBJ2-1; TRBD1 aligns across 9 bases. The trim removed 4 bases at V and 8 bases at J, leaving 3 bases unmatched. The CDR3 sequence is 12 residues long. In germline, CDR1 is SQVTM, CDR2 ANQGSEA. The CDR3 loop is CSVVQGAYEQFF. CDR3 bases: TGCAGCGTTGTACAGGGGGCATATGAGCAGTTCTTC.

This clonotype was observed a few times. The chain carries TRBV19 and TRBJ2-3; 11 bases are shared with TRBD2. There are 14 residues in the CDR3. V shed 8 bases, J shed 4 bases, and the junction held 5 bases outside the gene matches. CDR1 and CDR2 from the germline V gene are LNHDA and SQIVND (reference sequence). CDR3: CASRTSGSADTQYF. CDR3 bases: TGTGCCAGTCGTACTAGCGGGAGCGCAGATACGCAGTATTTT.

This clonotype was seen at least ten times. This chain joins TRBV18 and TRBJ2-7, with D perhaps matching TRBD1 (5 bases). The V end lost 3 bases, the J end lost 2 bases, and 11 bases lay between the germline ends. This CDR3 comprises 14 residues. Germline V gene data show CDR1 as KGHSH and CDR2 as LQKENI. This CDR3 reads CASSPAGLTYEQYF. Written as DNA, the CDR3 is TGTGCCAGCTCACCGGCAGGGCTTACCTACGAGCAGTACTTC.

This clonotype turned up a few times. The chain joins TRBV15 to TRBJ2-7; 10 nucleotides align to TRBD2. The germline V gene encodes CDR1 LNHNV and CDR2 YYDKDF (reference sequence). J was trimmed by 4 bases and V by 8 bases; bases with no gene match: 5. The CDR3 runs 13 residues. In DNA form, the CDR3 reads TGTGCCACCGGAATAGCGGGAGGTTACGAGCAGTACTTC. Translated: CATGIAGGYEQYF.